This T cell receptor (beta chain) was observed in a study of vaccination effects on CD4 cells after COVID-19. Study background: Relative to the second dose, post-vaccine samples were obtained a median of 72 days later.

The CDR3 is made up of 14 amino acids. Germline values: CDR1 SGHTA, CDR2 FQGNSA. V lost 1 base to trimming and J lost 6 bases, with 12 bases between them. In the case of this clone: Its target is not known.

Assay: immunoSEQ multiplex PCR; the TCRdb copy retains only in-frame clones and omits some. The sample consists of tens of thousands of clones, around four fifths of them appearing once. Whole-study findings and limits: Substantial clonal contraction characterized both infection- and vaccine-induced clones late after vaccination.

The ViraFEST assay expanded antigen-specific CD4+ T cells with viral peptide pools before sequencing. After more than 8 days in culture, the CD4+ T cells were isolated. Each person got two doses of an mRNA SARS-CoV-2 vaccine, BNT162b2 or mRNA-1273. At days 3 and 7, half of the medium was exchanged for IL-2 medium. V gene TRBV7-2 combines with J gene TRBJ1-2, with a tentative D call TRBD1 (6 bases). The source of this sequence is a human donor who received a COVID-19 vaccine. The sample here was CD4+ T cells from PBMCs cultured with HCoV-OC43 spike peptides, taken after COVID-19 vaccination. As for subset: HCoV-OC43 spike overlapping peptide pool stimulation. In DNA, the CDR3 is TGTGCCAGCAGCTTAGTGGCGGGGGGCGATGGCTACACCTTC. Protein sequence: CASSLVAGGDGYTF.